The clone carrying this TCR beta chain was seen repeatedly, ten times or more. The antigen is not known. Hyperthyroidism patients were newly diagnosed, ill under 2 months, and aged 18 to 65 years. CDR1 SGHRS and CDR2 YFSETQ come from the germline V gene. V lost 0 bases and J 3 bases, leaving 9 bases between the germline ends. The CDR3 has 14 residues. TCR beta CDR3 regions were amplified from RNA transcripts. Investigators did first-round RT-PCR with HTBI primers, then second-round multiplex PCR. Each CDR3 protein gets one entry after TCRdb re-called the multiplex PCR reads with MiXCR. The table shows some 350,000 distinct CDR3 sequences, with 17% occurring only once. This entry comes from a study of Graves' ophthalmopathy and Graves' hyperthyroidism. Study results and limitations: Sensitivity reached approximately 85% and specificity roughly 76% for a 13-signature model separating ophthalmopathy from stable hyperthyroidism. Prediction of ophthalmopathy progression reached roughly 68% sensitivity and 72% to 80% specificity.

This receptor was taken from an adult woman with stable Graves' hyperthyroidism. The sample was peripheral blood. The chain recombines TRBV5-1 with TRBJ1-1; D perhaps matches TRBD1 (5 bases). DNA for the CDR3: TGCGCCAGCAGCTTGGACCAGGGTTACACTGAAGCTTTCTTT. This translates into CASSLDQGYTEAFF.